The subject of this entry is one T cell receptor beta chain. This entry is derived from a study of T cells in tuberculosis. Sequencing was performed with immunoSEQ multiplex PCR; in TCRdb, only in-frame clones are kept and a portion is missing. This sample carries just under 45,000 clones, around 94% of them seen once, and the ten largest clones take about 2%. This CDR3 comprises 14 residues. Trimming left V 8 bases short and J 7 bases short, with 18 bases between. The V gene's germline CDR1 is MNHEY and CDR2 SVGAGI. This receptor was identified in a donor under 30 with latent tuberculosis or without tuberculosis infection. Some clones in this sample may be carry-over from other donors' samples. Sequencing was done on a sample of PBMCs. The chain has TRBV6-5 and TRBJ2-1, with D tentatively TRBD2 (6 bases). The CDR3 reads CASRTGDFRNEQFF. The CDR3 DNA is TGTGCCAGCCGTACGGGAGACTTTAGAAATGAGCAGTTCTTC.